Listed below are T cell receptor beta chains from one sample, sequenced in a study of OX40 agonist ivuxolimab in advanced cancers. Some clones are missing from TCRdb's copy, which holds only in-frame ones; the method was immunoSEQ multiplex PCR. Among tens of thousands of clones listed, almost 80% were seen once. The sample in question was CD4+ or CD8+ T cells sorted from blood, obtained in a trial of the OX40 agonist ivuxolimab. Receptor source: an adult with an advanced solid tumor such as melanoma, head and neck, liver or kidney cancer. Both conserved end residues are part of each CDR3. A D gene is named only where the DNA matches it firmly. Clone size is shown for a subset of rows, as once, few, many or a class of expanded clone.

cdr3_aa cdr3_nt j_call v_call clone_size d_call
CASSLGSENTDTQYF TGTGCCAGCAGCTTAGGTTCGGAAAACACAGATACGCAGTATTTT TRBJ2-3 TRBV11-3 once NA
CASSLQPNAGNHEQFF TGTGCCAGCAGCCTCCAGCCTAATGCAGGAAACCATGAGCAGTTCTTC TRBJ2-1 TRBV7-2 NA NA
CASLPSGGLYNEQFF TGTGCCAGCCTGCCCTCGGGAGGGCTATACAATGAGCAGTTCTTC TRBJ2-1 TRBV7-2 NA TRBD2
CASAEGQYNSPLHF TGCGCCAGCGCAGAGGGACAGTATAATTCACCCCTCCACTTT TRBJ1-6 TRBV4-1 NA TRBD1
CASSMGLTEAFF TGTGCCAGCAGCATGGGACTCACTGAAGCTTTCTTT TRBJ1-1 TRBV7-9 few NA
CASSTWTGTQETQYF TGTGCCAGCAGCACTTGGACAGGTACACAAGAGACCCAGTACTTC TRBJ2-5 TRBV14 NA TRBD1
CASSPPWTSGSSEQFF TGTGCCAGCAGCCCCCCCTGGACTAGCGGGAGTAGCGAGCAGTTCTTC TRBJ2-1 TRBV7-9 NA TRBD2
CASSREGTALYEQYF TGCGCCAGCAGCCGAGAAGGGACTGCACTCTACGAGCAGTACTTC TRBJ2-7 TRBV4-3 NA NA
CSANGAHEQYF TGCAGTGCTAACGGGGCCCACGAGCAGTACTTC TRBJ2-7 TRBV20-1 few NA
CAWIADRGLGEQYF TGTGCCTGGATTGCGGACAGGGGATTGGGCGAGCAGTACTTC TRBJ2-7 TRBV30 NA TRBD1
CASSELGETQYF TGTGCCAGCAGTGAGCTAGGGGAGACCCAGTACTTC TRBJ2-5 TRBV6-1 NA NA
CASSKDRGNEKLFF TGTGCCAGTAGCAAGGACAGGGGGAATGAAAAACTGTTTTTT TRBJ1-4 TRBV19 NA TRBD1
CATSFSTDTQYF TGTGCCACCAGCTTTAGCACAGATACGCAGTATTTT TRBJ2-3 TRBV15 NA NA
CASRGSMNTEAFF TGTGCCAGCAGGGGTTCGATGAACACTGAAGCTTTCTTT TRBJ1-1 TRBV6-5 NA NA
CASRTGVGNTEAFF TGTGCCAGCAGGACAGGGGTCGGGAACACTGAAGCTTTCTTT TRBJ1-1 TRBV2 once TRBD1
CASSKGFGGTHYEQYF TGCGCCAGCAGCAAGGGTTTTGGGGGTACCCACTACGAGCAGTACTTC TRBJ2-7 TRBV5-1 NA NA
CASSTRTDSGNTIYF TGTGCCAGTAGTACCCGGACAGACTCTGGAAACACCATATATTTT TRBJ1-3 TRBV19 NA NA
CASRGSGTGEDGYTF TGTGCCAGCAGAGGCTCCGGGACAGGGGAGGATGGCTACACCTTC TRBJ1-2 TRBV6-5 NA TRBD1
CASSVGGREQFF TGTGCCAGCAGCGTAGGAGGGCGGGAGCAGTTCTTC TRBJ2-1 TRBV9 NA NA
CASDTGEANEKLFF TGTGCCAGCGACACAGGGGAGGCTAATGAAAAACTGTTTTTT TRBJ1-4 TRBV6-6 NA TRBD1
CASSLGRNEQFF TGTGCCAGCAGCTTGGGACGTAATGAGCAGTTCTTC TRBJ2-1 TRBV7-2 once NA
CATSRGGTDTQYF TGCGCCACCTCCCGAGGGGGCACAGATACGCAGTATTTT TRBJ2-3 TRBV4-3 NA NA
CASSPYPRQGAEAFF TGTGCCAGCAGCCCGTACCCCCGACAGGGAGCTGAAGCTTTCTTT TRBJ1-1 TRBV14 NA TRBD1
CASGYEGAQPQHF TGTGCTAGTGGTTATGAGGGCGCTCAGCCCCAGCATTTT TRBJ1-5 TRBV12-5 NA NA
CASSYGTGEGGELFF TGTGCCAGCAGCTACGGGACTGGCGAGGGCGGGGAGCTGTTTTTT TRBJ2-2 TRBV7-8 NA NA
CASSPDRVPYEQYF TGTGCCAGCAGCCCGGACAGGGTACCCTACGAGCAGTACTTC TRBJ2-7 TRBV7-9 NA TRBD1
CASSSSLGASYNEQFF TGTGCCAGCAGCTCCAGCCTGGGGGCCTCCTACAATGAGCAGTTCTTC TRBJ2-1 TRBV7-2 NA NA
CASGTNSNQPQHF TGTGCCAGCGGCACTAATAGCAATCAGCCCCAGCATTTT TRBJ1-5 TRBV6-5 NA NA
CASSVGQGTYEQYF TGTGCCAGCAGCGTAGGGCAGGGAACCTACGAGCAGTACTTC TRBJ2-7 TRBV9 NA NA
CASSPGLAKSDTQYF TGTGCTAGCAGCCCGGGACTAGCGAAGTCCGATACGCAGTATTTT TRBJ2-3 TRBV7-7 once TRBD2
CASSQDLGTAAYEQYF TGCGCCAGCAGCCAAGATCTGGGCACGGCGGCGTACGAGCAGTACTTC TRBJ2-7 TRBV4-3 NA NA
CASSDIFSIEQFF TGTGCCAGCAGTGATATTTTTAGTATCGAGCAGTTCTTC TRBJ2-1 TRBV2 NA NA
CASSFGTSGRQETQYF TGTGCCAGCAGCTTCGGGACTAGCGGCCGCCAAGAGACCCAGTACTTC TRBJ2-5 TRBV7-2 NA TRBD2
CASSHRTSTDTQYF TGCGCCAGCAGCCATAGGACAAGCACAGATACGCAGTATTTT TRBJ2-3 TRBV4-1 NA NA
CASKANSLNANTGELFF TGTGCCAGCAAGGCCAACTCACTTAACGCGAACACCGGGGAGCTGTTTTTT TRBJ2-2 TRBV7-2 NA NA